Below are 3 T cell receptor delta chains sequenced from a single sample in a study of γδ T cells in repeated Plasmodium falciparum infection. TCRdb re-processed the multiplex PCR reads using CATT. Found here are approximately 50,000 delta-chain clones, 1.9% of them singletons; the top ten hold about 23%. Gammadelta T cells were flow-sorted from PBMC into Vgamma9/Vdelta2+ and Vdelta2-negative populations for bulk analysis. Sequenced input: gamma-delta T cells from blood. Every receptor here comes from a pool of human donors (malaria-infected and uninfected, not separated).

At least ten counts were recorded for this clone. The protein that TCRdb holds for this DNA derives from a much larger clone and differs from the translated DNA at residue 8, which likely indicates a read error; the protein shown here is translated from the DNA. The chain combines TRAV38-2/DV8 with TRDJ1, with 7 bases aligning to TRDD3. Germline V gene sequence: CDR1 TSESDYY, CDR2 QEAYKQQN. This CDR3 is 17 amino acids long. The CDR3 nucleotides read TGTGCCTTCCAGGGGGATGGGAGATACGGTGGCACCGATAAACTCATCTTT. It yields the protein CAFQGDGRYGGTDKLIF.

This clone was seen a few times. The TCRdb protein comes from a much larger clone and disagrees with this DNA's translation at residue 7, likely due to a read error; the protein given here is derived from the DNA. The chain couples TRDV1 to TRDJ1, with TRDD3 matching 10 bases. Assignment of the J gene here rests on matching the DNA to germline, because TCRdb gives none. This CDR3 is built from 23 residues. The trim removed 1 base at V and 8 bases at J, leaving 31 bases unmatched. CDR1 and CDR2 from the germline V gene are TSWWSYY and QGS. CDR3 nucleotides: TGTGCTCTTGGGGAACGGAATTACGAAACCAACGAGGTTGGGGGATACTATTCGGAAAAACTCATCTTT. Its translation is CALGERNYETNEVGGYYSEKLIF.

This clone was counted at least ten times. The protein that TCRdb holds for this DNA derives from a much larger clone and differs from the translated DNA at residue 20, which likely indicates a read error; the protein shown here is translated from the DNA. The V gene is TRDV1, but the J gene lacks a call; no DNA check was done on the table's D call, TRDD3. Germline CDR1 TSWWSYY, CDR2 QGS. The CDR3 has 22 residues. CDR3 nucleotide sequence: TGTGCTCTTGGGGGTCCCGCCTTCCTACGAAACTGGGGATGGAGGTACACCGATAAACCCATCTTT. This translates into CALGGPAFLRNWGWRYTDKPIF.